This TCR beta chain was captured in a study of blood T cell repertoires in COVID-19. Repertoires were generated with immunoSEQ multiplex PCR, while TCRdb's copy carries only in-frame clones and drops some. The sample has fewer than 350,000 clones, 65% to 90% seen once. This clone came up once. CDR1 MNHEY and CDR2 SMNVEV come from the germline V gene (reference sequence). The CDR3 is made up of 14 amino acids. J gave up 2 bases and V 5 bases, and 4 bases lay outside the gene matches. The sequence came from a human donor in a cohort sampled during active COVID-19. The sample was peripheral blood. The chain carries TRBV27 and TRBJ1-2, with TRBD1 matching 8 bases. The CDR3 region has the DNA TGTGCCAGCAGTATTGGGACAGGCAACTATGGCTACACCTTC. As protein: CASSIGTGNYGYTF.